This entry is about one TCR beta chain. V lost 1 base and J lost 1, with 10 bases in between. The CDR3 is made up of 16 amino acids. Germline values: CDR1 LGHDT, CDR2 YNNKEL (reference sequence). The data originate from a study of blood T cell repertoires in COVID-19. In the study overall: Sample material is recorded as cDNA or gDNA derived from T cells, B-cell-depleted T cells, or PBMCs.

The data were produced by immunoSEQ multiplex PCR, yet TCRdb's version contains in-frame clones alone and is incomplete. The sample yields 150,000 to 200,000 clones, 85% to 90% seen once. This clonotype originated in a man between 18 and 29 years old with active or convalescent COVID-19. The sequenced sample consisted of peripheral blood. The chain is built from TRBV3-1 (or the pseudogene TRBV3-2) and TRBJ2-2, with TRBD2 as a possible D gene (6 bases). As DNA, the CDR3 is TGTGCCAGCAGCCAAGGCCGGCGGGAGAACACCGGGGAGCTGTTTTTT. Translating gives CASSQGRRENTGELFF.